The 30 T cell receptor beta chains below come from one sample, sequenced in a study of cytomegalovirus exposure and HLA in healthy donors. Sequencing was performed with immunoSEQ multiplex PCR; in TCRdb, only in-frame clones are kept and a portion is missing. The sample holds roughly 240,000 clones, approximately 90% seen once. The specimen was PBMCs. Receptors were obtained from a man younger than 35 in good health and CMV-seronegative.

The chain joins TRBV11-2 to TRBJ1-5; D gene unclear. The V end was cut by 6 bases, the J end by 2 bases, with 14 bases between. Germline V gene lookup returns CDR1 SGHAT and CDR2 FQNNGV. The length of the CDR3 is 15 residues. The CDR3 DNA reads as TGTGCCAGCAGTTTGACCCCAGCGGGCAATCAGCCCCAGCATTTT. Its protein product is CASSLTPAGNQPQHF.

V gene TRBV7-2 combines with J gene TRBJ2-7, with D perhaps matching TRBD1 (5 bases). This CDR3 has 14 amino acids. V was cut by 6 bases and J by 4 bases, with 16 bases left in between. Germline CDR1 is SGHTA and CDR2 is FQGNSA. CDR3 nucleotides: TGTGCCAGCAGGGACCAGGGTGGAAAGTACGAGCAGTACTTC. Amino acid sequence: CASRDQGGKYEQYF. The whole variable domain, remainder taken from reference TRBV7-2 and TRBJ2-7, is GAGVSQSPSNKVTEKGKDVELRCDPISGHTALYWYRQSLGQGLEFLIYFQGNSAPDKSGLPSDRFSAERTGGSVSTLTIQRTQQEDSAVYLCASRDQGGKYEQYFGPGTRLTVT.

The chain recombines TRBV27 with TRBJ2-3; D call uncertain. Germline assignment: CDR1 MNHEY and CDR2 SMNVEV (reference sequence). The CDR3 sequence is 13 residues long. V lost 3 bases and J 4 bases, leaving 8 bases between the germline ends. The CDR3 reads CASSFSSSDTQYF. DNA of the CDR3: TGTGCCAGCAGTTTTTCTTCTTCAGATACGCAGTATTTT.

V usage is TRBV27 and J usage is TRBJ2-7; TRBD2 is a possible D gene (5 bases). V was clipped by 7 bases and J by 6 bases, with 19 bases between them. This CDR3 has 14 amino acids. Germline V gene sequence: CDR1 MNHEY, CDR2 SMNVEV (reference sequence). In DNA, the CDR3 is TGTGCCAGCACCAAACTCGGGGAAACAAGCGAGCAGTACTTC. Its protein product is CASTKLGETSEQYF.

The V call is TRBV28, the J call TRBJ1-2; 7 positions agree with TRBD1. The CDR3 runs 13 residues. The trim removed 6 bases at V and 4 bases at J, leaving 5 bases unmatched. CDR1 is MDHEN and CDR2 is SYDVKM in the germline V gene. As DNA, the CDR3 is TGTGCCAGCAGAGGACAGGCGCTCTATGGCTACACCTTC. Residues: CASRGQALYGYTF.

The CDR3 loop reads CASNGGATDTQYF. The CDR3, as DNA: TGCGCCAGCAACGGGGGGGCCACAGATACGCAGTATTTT. This sequence joins TRBV10-1 and TRBJ2-3; 8 nucleotides align to TRBD2. J gave up 2 bases and V 7 bases, and 2 bases lay outside the gene matches. The CDR3 runs 13 residues. Germline V gene sequence: CDR1 WNHNN, CDR2 SYGVQD (reference sequence).

This clone was seen once. V usage is TRBV5-1 and J usage is TRBJ2-3; maybe TRBD2 (5 bases). CDR1 and CDR2 from the germline V gene are SGHRS and YFSETQ. The V end was cut by 3 bases, the J end by 1 base, with 12 bases between. This CDR3 contains 15 residues. This CDR3 is CASSSQLVRTDTQYF. The CDR3 nucleotides read TGCGCCAGCAGCTCCCAACTAGTCCGCACAGATACGCAGTATTTT. Full variable domain (remainder filled in from reference TRBV5-1 and TRBJ2-3): KAGVTQTPRYLIKTRGQQVTLSCSPISGHRSVSWYQQTPGQGLQFLFEYFSETQRNKGNFPGRFSGRQFSNSRSEMNVSTLELGDSALYLCASSSQLVRTDTQYFGPGTRLTVL.

The chain combines TRBV6-1 with TRBJ1-6; D is ambiguous. Trimming stripped 6 bases from V and 4 bases from J, with 4 bases between. The CDR3 totals 12 residues. Germline loops: CDR1 MNHNS, CDR2 SASEGT. Here the CDR3 DNA reads TGTGCCAGCAGAGAGTATAATTCACCCCTCCACTTT. Protein product: CASREYNSPLHF.

The CDR3 sequence: CASAPGGAGYGYTF. CDR3 nucleotides: TGTGCCAGCGCCCCGGGGGGGGCGGGCTATGGCTACACCTTC. The rearrangement uses TRBV28 and TRBJ1-2; TRBD1 might be the D (6 bases). The V gene's germline CDR1 is MDHEN and CDR2 SYDVKM. V lost 8 bases and J lost 4, with 17 bases in between. The CDR3 is 14 residues long.

About this clone itself: Relative to the germline gene, one junction end is altered; a read error may explain this. The CDR3 DNA reads TGTGCCAGCAGCTATAACCGGGACAGGCTCCACTTC. This translates into CASSYNRDRLHF. V and J are TRBV7-9 and TRBJ1-2; 8 bases align to TRBD1. Germline assignment: CDR1 SEHNR and CDR2 FQNEAQ (reference sequence). The CDR3 is made up of 12 amino acids.

The chain carries TRBV28 and TRBJ2-2; 9 bases fit TRBD1. The V segment lost 5 bases and the J segment 8 bases; nucleotides outside the gene matches: 12. Germline-derived CDR1 and CDR2 are MDHEN and SYDVKM. The CDR3 totals 16 residues. DNA of the CDR3: TGTGCCAGCAGTAGAGGGACAGGGCTTACCAAAGGGGAGCTGTTTTTT. This translates into CASSRGTGLTKGELFF.

The count of this clone is one. This sequence joins TRBV28 and TRBJ2-7, with D maybe TRBD1 (5 bases). CDR1 MDHEN and CDR2 SYDVKM come from the germline V gene. V lost 4 bases to trimming and J lost 5 bases, with 15 bases between them. CDR3 size: 14 residues. CDR3 DNA sequence: TGTGCCAGCAGTTATAACAGGAACATCCACGAGCAGTACTTC. Its translation is CASSYNRNIHEQYF.

V gene TRBV29-1 combines with J gene TRBJ2-5; 11 nucleotides align to TRBD1. Germline CDR1 and CDR2: SQVTM and ANQGSEA. CDR3 length equals 13 residues. Losses at the gene ends were 7 bases for V and 5 bases for J; bases not matched to a gene: 6. In nucleotides, the CDR3 is TGCAGCGGTGGACAGGGGGCGATGGAGACCCAGTACTTC. Amino acids: CSGGQGAMETQYF.

The rearrangement links TRBV7-6 to TRBJ2-1, with 10 bases aligning to TRBD1. This CDR3 has 16 amino acids. Per germline, CDR1 SGHVS and CDR2 FNYEAQ. Trimming cost V 4 bases and J 6 bases; bases outside gene matches: 9. The CDR3 protein is CASSSPPGQGSNEQFF. For the CDR3, the DNA is TGTGCCAGCAGCTCCCCTCCGGGACAGGGGAGCAATGAGCAGTTCTTC.

The chain has TRBV27 and TRBJ2-7, with 12 bases lining up with TRBD2. Germline values: CDR1 MNHEY, CDR2 SMNVEV (reference sequence). Trimming cost V 6 bases and J 2 bases; bases outside gene matches: 2. The CDR3 length is 14 residues. The DNA for the CDR3 is TGTGCCAGCAGCAGACTAGCGGGAGCCTACGAGCAGTACTTC. This codes for CASSRLAGAYEQYF.

This chain joins TRBV28 and TRBJ1-5; a possible D gene is TRBD1 (5 bases). Trimming removed 10 bases at V and 0 bases at J, with 13 bases between. The germline CDR1 and CDR2 sequences are MDHEN and SYDVKM. CDR3 length equals 14 residues. The CDR3 is CATLGGTSNQPQHF. DNA for the CDR3: TGTGCCACCTTGGGGGGGACTAGCAATCAGCCCCAGCATTTT.

The V and J genes are TRBV5-4 and TRBJ2-7; D unclear. Trimming shortened V by 1 base and J by 0 bases, and 20 bases separated the two germline ends. Germline values: CDR1 SGHNT, CDR2 YYREEE (reference sequence). The CDR3 loop spans 18 amino acids. DNA of the CDR3: TGTGCCAGCAGCTTGCGCTCTTGGTCCAGCGAACACTCCTACGAGCAGTACTTC. Residues: CASSLRSWSSEHSYEQYF.

V is TRBV28 and J is TRBJ2-6; TRBD2 might be the D (5 bases). This CDR3 has 17 residues. Trimming cost V 3 bases and J 1 base, with 13 bases left between them. Germline V lookup: CDR1 MDHEN, CDR2 SYDVKM. Written as DNA, the CDR3 is TGTGCCAGCAGTTTCGCGGGCGATCCATCTGGGGCCAACGTCCTGACTTTC. It encodes CASSFAGDPSGANVLTF. The full variable domain, rest sourced from reference TRBV28 and TRBJ2-6, is DVKVTQSSRYLVKRTGEKVFLECVQDMDHENMFWYRQDPGLGLRLIYFSYDVKMKEKGDIPEGYSVSREKKERFSLILESASTNQTSMYLCASSFAGDPSGANVLTFGAGSRLTVL.

The V and J genes are TRBV28 and TRBJ1-3; D may be TRBD1 (6 bases). The CDR3 runs to 14 residues. The ends were cut back, 2 bases at V and 7 bases at J, with 12 bases in the middle. CDR1 is MDHEN, CDR2 SYDVKM, per germline. As DNA, the CDR3 is TGTGCCAGCAGTTTAGGGGCCAGGGGTAACACCATATATTTT. Its protein is CASSLGARGNTIYF.

This chain links TRBV2 with TRBJ1-3, with D possibly TRBD1 on 5 matching bases. V lost 1 base and J 4 bases, leaving 11 bases between the germline ends. The germline V gene encodes CDR1 SNHLY and CDR2 FYNNEI. The CDR3 sequence is 15 residues long. The CDR3 loop reads CASSEGKGAGNTIYF. The CDR3 nucleotides read TGTGCCAGCAGTGAAGGGAAAGGGGCCGGAAACACCATATATTTT. Full variable domain (missing parts from reference TRBV2 and TRBJ1-3): EPEVTQTPSHQVTQMGQEVILRCVPISNHLYFYWYRQILGQKVEFLVSFYNNEISEKSEIFDDQFSVERPDGSNFTLKIRSTKLEDSAMYFCASSEGKGAGNTIYFGEGSWLTVV.

The CDR3 bases are TGTGCCAGCAGTGAGACGGCAGGGTACACTGAAGCTTTCTTT. It specifies CASSETAGYTEAFF. The chain couples TRBV25-1 to TRBJ1-1, with TRBD1 as a possible D gene (5 bases). Germline lookup yields CDR1 MGHDK and CDR2 SYGVNS. The length of the CDR3 is 14 residues. V gave up 3 bases and J gave up 3 bases, with 11 bases separating them.

This chain links TRBV5-4 with TRBJ1-2, with 8 positions matching TRBD1. The CDR3 loop spans 13 amino acids. Trimming took 5 bases from V and 7 from J; bases not matched to a gene: 7. The germline V gene encodes CDR1 SGHNT and CDR2 YYREEE (reference sequence). The CDR3 sequence is CASRRAGGTGYTF. The CDR3 DNA reads as TGTGCCAGCAGGAGGGCAGGGGGCACTGGCTACACCTTC.

The rearrangement links TRBV4-1 to TRBJ2-7; 8 bases agree with TRBD2. The germline gives CDR1 MGHRA, CDR2 YSYEKL. The CDR3 has 15 amino acids. The ends lost 1 base at V and 6 bases at J; junction bases unmatched: 8. The CDR3 nucleotides are TGCGCCAGCAGCCAAGGGTTAGCGGGAACCGGCGAGCAGTACTTC. It translates to CASSQGLAGTGEQYF.

The chain carries TRBV5-1 and TRBJ2-6; 7 positions agree with TRBD2. The CDR3 runs to 16 residues. Germline-derived CDR1 and CDR2 are SGHRS and YFSETQ. V gave up 4 bases and J gave up 4 bases; unmatched junction bases: 8. The CDR3 is CASSVSGRGGANVLTF. The CDR3 DNA is TGCGCCAGCAGCGTTTCAGGGAGGGGAGGGGCCAACGTCCTGACTTTC.

The rearrangement links TRBV28 to TRBJ1-2, with D unclear. Germline V CDR1 and CDR2: MDHEN, SYDVKM. The CDR3 is made up of 12 amino acids. Trimming pared 1 base from V and 7 bases from J, leaving 7 bases between. The CDR3 here is CASSLFSGGYTF. In DNA form, the CDR3 reads TGTGCCAGCAGTTTATTTAGCGGTGGCTACACCTTC.

The V and J genes are TRBV9 and TRBJ2-2, with TRBD2 identical over 7 bases. V lost 3 bases to trimming and J lost 0 bases; unmatched junction nucleotides: 14. The CDR3 has 19 residues. Per germline, CDR1 SGDLS and CDR2 YYNGEE. DNA for the CDR3: TGTGCCAGCAGCGCCTCCCCGTGGCTAGCGGAGTCGAACACCGGGGAGCTGTTTTTT. This gives the protein CASSASPWLAESNTGELFF.

The chain carries TRBV7-2 and TRBJ2-6; D unclear. Germline V CDR1 and CDR2: SGHTA, FQGNSA. CDR3 length: 15 amino acids. V was pared by 5 bases and J by 0 bases, with 8 bases between. Here the CDR3 reads CASSRDSSGANVLTF. Written as DNA, the CDR3 is TGTGCCAGCAGCAGAGACTCCTCTGGGGCCAACGTCCTGACTTTC.

The rearrangement links TRBV5-4 to TRBJ1-2; TRBD1 matches at 9 bases. The V gene end was trimmed by 4 bases and the J gene end by 4 bases; junction bases not matched to a gene: 8. This CDR3 contains 15 residues. Germline CDR1 and CDR2: SGHNT and YYREEE (reference sequence). For the CDR3, the DNA is TGTGCCAGCAGCAGGACCGGGACAGGGCTCTATGGCTACACCTTC. It encodes CASSRTGTGLYGYTF.

The chain uses TRBV6-5 and TRBJ1-3; no firm D call. Germline CDR1 is MNHEY and CDR2 is SVGAGI. The CDR3 covers 13 residues. Trimming cost V 5 bases and J 0 bases, with 5 bases left between them. Here the CDR3 DNA reads TGTGCCAGCAGTGTGTACTCTGGAAACACCATATATTTT. Protein sequence: CASSVYSGNTIYF.

The chain couples TRBV30 to TRBJ2-3; 13 positions match TRBD2. Germline V gene lookup returns CDR1 GTSNPN and CDR2 SVGIG (reference sequence). The CDR3 length is 17 residues. V shed 1 base, J shed 6 bases, and the junction held 10 bases outside the gene matches. For the CDR3, the DNA is TGTGCCTGGAGTGCCGGTCTGACTAGCGGGAGGAGTGATACGCAGTATTTT. Translated: CAWSAGLTSGRSDTQYF.